This entry lists 23 T cell receptor beta chains sequenced from one sample in a study of shared clonotypes between healthy human individuals. Only in-frame clones appear in the TCRdb table, and some are missing; sequencing was by immunoSEQ multiplex PCR. The table lists roughly 1 million clones, about 75% of them singletons. Sequenced material: memory CD4+ T cells sorted from blood. Subset of the sample: CD45RA-negative fraction. These receptors came from a young man in good health.

This clone was detected only a few times. CDR3: CASSIGPGPQETQYF. The CDR3 DNA reads as TGTGCCAGTAGTATAGGTCCAGGACCCCAGGAGACCCAGTACTTC. The gene calls are TRBV19 and TRBJ2-5; D is uncertain. The germline CDR1 and CDR2 sequences are LNHDA and SQIVND (reference sequence). The CDR3 extends over 15 amino acids. Trimming took 1 base from V and 5 from J, leaving 14 bases between them.

The chain carries TRBV27 and TRBJ1-3; a weak D match, TRBD1 (6 bases). V lost 3 bases to trimming and J lost 0 bases, with 9 bases between them. From germline, CDR1 is MNHEY and CDR2 SMNVEV (reference sequence). The CDR3 runs to 15 residues. CDR3 nucleotides: TGTGCCAGCAGTTTTACAGGGAACTCTGGAAACACCATATATTTT. This gives the protein CASSFTGNSGNTIYF.

This clone has only one observation. V usage is TRBV5-1 and J usage is TRBJ1-4; 8 nucleotides agree with TRBD1. CDR1 and CDR2 from the germline V gene are SGHRS and YFSETQ. Trimming at V came to 4 bases and at J to 8 bases, leaving 13 bases not matched to a gene. The CDR3 has 16 residues. The CDR3 DNA sequence: TGCGCCAGCAGCGAGGCACCTGGACAGGGAAGGGAAAAACTGTTTTTT. This gives the protein CASSEAPGQGREKLFF. The complete variable domain, with remaining parts taken from reference TRBV5-1 and TRBJ1-4, reads KAGVTQTPRYLIKTRGQQVTLSCSPISGHRSVSWYQQTPGQGLQFLFEYFSETQRNKGNFPGRFSGRQFSNSRSEMNVSTLELGDSALYLCASSEAPGQGREKLFFGSGTQLSVL.

The gene calls are TRBV5-1 and TRBJ1-4; D gene unclear. The V end was cut by 0 bases, the J end by 3 bases, with 9 bases between. Germline CDR1 SGHRS, CDR2 YFSETQ. The CDR3 is made up of 15 amino acids. The CDR3 region is CASSLDPYPNEKLFF. The CDR3 DNA reads as TGCGCCAGCAGCTTGGATCCGTATCCTAATGAAAAACTGTTTTTT.

The rearrangement links TRBV5-4 to TRBJ2-6, with 9 bases that match TRBD1. Germline CDR1 and CDR2: SGHNT and YYREEE (reference sequence). The CDR3 sequence is 15 residues long. The V segment lost 7 bases and the J segment 2 bases; nucleotides outside the gene matches: 4. This CDR3 reads CASGNRGPGANVLTF. DNA of the CDR3: TGTGCCAGCGGCAACAGGGGGCCTGGGGCCAACGTCCTGACTTTC. Based on the CDR3 plus reference TRBV5-4 and TRBJ2-6, the full variable domain is ETGVTQSPTHLIKTRGQQVTLRCSSQSGHNTVSWYQQALGQGPQFIFQYYREEENGRGNFPPRFSGLQFPNYSSELNVNALELDDSALYLCASGNRGPGANVLTFGAGSRLTVL.

The rearrangement uses TRBV5-1 and TRBJ1-2, with 9 bases that match TRBD1. The CDR3 length is 13 residues. Trimming took 7 bases from V and 6 from J; bases not matched to a gene: 7. Germline CDR1 SGHRS, CDR2 YFSETQ. CDR3 sequence (DNA): TGCGCCAGCTCTATACAGGGGGCCGATGGCTACACCTTC. It translates to CASSIQGADGYTF.

The chain couples TRBV18 to TRBJ2-3, with D perhaps TRBD2 (7 bases). CDR3 size: 15 residues. Germline V CDR1 and CDR2: KGHSH, LQKENI. Trimming stripped 2 bases from V and 4 bases from J, with 13 bases between. The CDR3 DNA follows: TGTGCCAGCTCACCAGGGGGGGGCGGCCCAGATACGCAGTATTTT. It translates to CASSPGGGGPDTQYF.

V gene TRBV5-4 combines with J gene TRBJ1-1; no clear D. V was clipped by 0 bases and J by 0 bases, with 12 bases between them. The germline gives CDR1 SGHNT, CDR2 YYREEE (reference sequence). This CDR3 has 16 amino acids. This CDR3 reads CASSLVGQTMNTEAFF. CDR3 nucleotides: TGTGCCAGCAGCTTGGTAGGGCAGACGATGAACACTGAAGCTTTCTTT. Based on the CDR3 plus reference TRBV5-4 and TRBJ1-1, the full variable domain is ETGVTQSPTHLIKTRGQQVTLRCSSQSGHNTVSWYQQALGQGPQFIFQYYREEENGRGNFPPRFSGLQFPNYSSELNVNALELDDSALYLCASSLVGQTMNTEAFFGQGTRLTVV.

This clone appeared a single time. The gene calls are TRBV19 and TRBJ2-7; D is uncertain. This CDR3 is built from 13 residues. V gave up 2 bases and J gave up 6 bases, with 11 bases separating them. Germline CDR1 is LNHDA and CDR2 is SQIVND (reference sequence). The CDR3 coding sequence is TGTGCCAGTAGTATAAGCCCCCGGAGCGAGCAGTACTTC. Protein sequence: CASSISPRSEQYF.

The rearrangement joins TRBV4-1 to TRBJ1-4, with D unresolved. In germline, CDR1 is MGHRA, CDR2 YSYEKL. This CDR3 region has 13 residues. Trimming removed 1 base at V and 7 bases at J, with 7 bases between. This chain's CDR3 is CASSQALTEKLFF. The CDR3 DNA sequence: TGCGCCAGCAGCCAAGCTCTCACTGAAAAACTGTTTTTT.

This clone has more than one count but fewer than ten. The chain couples TRBV29-1 to TRBJ1-1; 8 bases are shared with TRBD1. This CDR3 spans 13 amino acids. The germline CDR1 and CDR2 sequences are SQVTM and ANQGSEA. V lost 6 bases and J lost 1; bases outside the gene matches: 4. The CDR3, as DNA: TGCAGCGTCACCAGGGGGCGGAACACTGAAGCTTTCTTT. Its translation is CSVTRGRNTEAFF.

The chain joins TRBV6-5 to TRBJ2-2, with TRBD1 as a possible D gene (5 bases). This CDR3 comprises 16 residues. Germline CDR1 and CDR2: MNHEY and SVGAGI. Trimming took 2 bases from V and 6 from J, leaving 16 bases between them. The CDR3 loop is CASSYGQGNHAGELFF. CDR3 sequence (DNA): TGTGCCAGCAGTTACGGGCAGGGAAATCACGCCGGGGAGCTGTTTTTT.

This clone was seen repeatedly, ten times or more. This rearrangement joins TRBV30 to TRBJ1-4, with a tentative D call TRBD1 (5 bases). Germline loops: CDR1 GTSNPN, CDR2 SVGIG (reference sequence). CDR3 length: 15 residues. The V end was cut by 3 bases, the J end by 2 bases, with 13 bases between. This chain's CDR3 is CAWRRGEATNEKLFF. DNA of the CDR3: TGTGCCTGGAGGCGGGGGGAGGCGACTAATGAAAAACTGTTTTTT. The full variable domain, with the rest looked up from reference TRBV30 and TRBJ1-4, is SQTIHQWPATLVQPVGSPLSLECTVEGTSNPNLYWYRQAAGRGLQLLFYSVGIGQISSEVPQNLSASRPQDRQFILSSKKLLLSDSGFYLCAWRRGEATNEKLFFGSGTQLSVL.

The chain couples TRBV7-8 to TRBJ1-1; TRBD1 might be the D (6 bases). Germline values: CDR1 SGHVS, CDR2 FQNEAQ. Trimming stripped 4 bases from V and 1 base from J, with 13 bases between. The CDR3 extends over 15 amino acids. The CDR3 spells CASSYRVGANTEAFF. CDR3 coding DNA: TGTGCCAGCAGCTACCGGGTGGGGGCGAACACTGAAGCTTTCTTT.

The V and J genes are TRBV29-1 and TRBJ1-1; possibly TRBD1 for D (5 bases). The CDR3 totals 13 residues. Germline V gives CDR1 SQVTM, CDR2 ANQGSEA. V lost 4 bases, J lost 8 bases, and 17 bases lay in between. The CDR3 sequence is CSVVGTPSTEAFF. The CDR3 bases are TGCAGCGTTGTCGGGACCCCCTCCACGGAAGCTTTCTTT.

Only one count was recorded for this clone. The chain combines TRBV6-1 with TRBJ2-7; 9 bases fit TRBD1. The J segment lost 7 bases and the V segment lost 4 bases, leaving 8 bases of the junction unmatched. The CDR3 spans 14 residues. Germline CDR1 is MNHNS and CDR2 is SASEGT. For the CDR3, the DNA is TGTGCCAGCAGTGTTCGGACAGGGGTAAAGGAGCAGTACTTC. It is translated as CASSVRTGVKEQYF.

V is TRBV2 and J is TRBJ2-1; 9 bases are shared with TRBD2. CDR1 and CDR2 from the germline V gene are SNHLY and FYNNEI. The V gene end was trimmed by 7 bases and the J gene end by 0 bases; junction bases not matched to a gene: 10. The CDR3 runs 17 residues. The DNA for the CDR3 is TGTGCCAGCACAATGACTAGCGGCTTACTCTCCTACAATGAGCAGTTCTTC. It specifies CASTMTSGLLSYNEQFF. Combining the CDR3 with reference TRBV2 and TRBJ2-1 gives the whole variable domain EPEVTQTPSHQVTQMGQEVILRCVPISNHLYFYWYRQILGQKVEFLVSFYNNEISEKSEIFDDQFSVERPDGSNFTLKIRSTKLEDSAMYFCASTMTSGLLSYNEQFFGPGTRLTVL.

V and J are TRBV15 and TRBJ2-7, with 9 nucleotides matching TRBD2. Germline CDR1 is LNHNV and CDR2 is YYDKDF (reference sequence). This CDR3 has 15 residues. Trimming took 0 bases from V and 2 from J; bases not matched to a gene: 2. CDR3 loop: CATSREAGGAYEQYF. For the CDR3, the DNA is TGTGCCACCAGCAGAGAAGCGGGGGGAGCCTACGAGCAGTACTTC.

This clone has a single count. The V gene is TRBV5-1, the J gene TRBJ1-2; TRBD1 matches at 8 bases. CDR1 is SGHRS, CDR2 YFSETQ, per germline. Germline trimming cut 2 bases from V and 1 base from J; bases unmatched to any gene: 4. The CDR3 is made up of 15 amino acids. DNA for the CDR3: TGCGCCAGCAGCTTACAGGGGGGGCTTAACTATGGCTACACCTTC. Residues: CASSLQGGLNYGYTF. Complete variable domain (other parts from reference TRBV5-1 and TRBJ1-2): KAGVTQTPRYLIKTRGQQVTLSCSPISGHRSVSWYQQTPGQGLQFLFEYFSETQRNKGNFPGRFSGRQFSNSRSEMNVSTLELGDSALYLCASSLQGGLNYGYTFGSGTRLTVV.

The V gene is TRBV19, the J gene TRBJ2-4; D not resolved. CDR3 length equals 13 residues. V lost 5 bases and J 6 bases, leaving 11 bases between the germline ends. Looked up from germline, CDR1 is LNHDA and CDR2 is SQIVND (reference sequence). The DNA of the CDR3 is TGTGCCAGTAGTGGTTCCTGGGGAAACATTCAGTACTTC. This translates into CASSGSWGNIQYF.

This chain joins TRBV4-1 and TRBJ2-3; D is undetermined. The V gene lost 1 base and the J gene lost 0 bases, with 11 bases spanning the gap. Looked up from germline, CDR1 is MGHRA and CDR2 is YSYEKL. This CDR3 region has 16 residues. CDR3 in amino acids: CASSQGWQTSTDTQYF. CDR3 in DNA: TGCGCCAGCAGCCAAGGGTGGCAGACTAGCACAGATACGCAGTATTTT.

The gene calls are TRBV14 and TRBJ2-7; D unresolved. Germline V gives CDR1 SGHDN, CDR2 FVKESK. The CDR3 runs 16 residues. V lost 4 bases to trimming and J lost 2 bases, with 18 bases between them. The CDR3 DNA is TGTGCCAGCAGCCCCCGACGATCAACGACCCCCTACGAGCAGTACTTC. Protein sequence: CASSPRRSTTPYEQYF.

This chain connects TRBV7-2 to TRBJ2-7; 9 nucleotides match TRBD2. Trimming removed 5 bases from V and 6 bases from J; junction bases left unmatched: 8. The CDR3 extends over 14 amino acids. Germline loops: CDR1 SGHTA, CDR2 FQGNSA. The CDR3 protein is CASSQMGTSSEQYF. CDR3 nucleotides: TGTGCCAGCAGCCAGATGGGGACTAGCTCCGAGCAGTACTTC.